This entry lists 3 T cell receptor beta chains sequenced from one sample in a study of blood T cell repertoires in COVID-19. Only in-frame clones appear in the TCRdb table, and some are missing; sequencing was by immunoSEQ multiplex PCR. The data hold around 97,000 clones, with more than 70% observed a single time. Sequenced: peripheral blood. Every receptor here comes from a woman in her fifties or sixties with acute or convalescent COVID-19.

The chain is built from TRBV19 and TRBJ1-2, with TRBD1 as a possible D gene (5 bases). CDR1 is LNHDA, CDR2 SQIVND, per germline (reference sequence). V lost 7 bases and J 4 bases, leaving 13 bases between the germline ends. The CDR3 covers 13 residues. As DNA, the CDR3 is TGTGCCAGTAAAACAGGACCGCGCTATGGCTACACCTTC. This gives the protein CASKTGPRYGYTF.

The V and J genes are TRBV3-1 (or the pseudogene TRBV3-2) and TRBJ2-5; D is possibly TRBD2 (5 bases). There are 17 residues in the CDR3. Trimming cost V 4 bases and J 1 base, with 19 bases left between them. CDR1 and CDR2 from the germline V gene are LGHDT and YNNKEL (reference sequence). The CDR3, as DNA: TGTGCCAGCAGCCCAGGACCGGGGAGCGGTAGCCAAGAGACCCAGTACTTC. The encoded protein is CASSPGPGSGSQETQYF.

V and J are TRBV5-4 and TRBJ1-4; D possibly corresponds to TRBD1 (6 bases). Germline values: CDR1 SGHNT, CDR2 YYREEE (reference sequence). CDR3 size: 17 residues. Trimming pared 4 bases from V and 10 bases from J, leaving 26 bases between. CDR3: CASSPAAGGPSEGKLFF. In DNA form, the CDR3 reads TGTGCCAGCAGCCCCGCCGCGGGGGGGCCCTCCGAGGGAAAACTGTTTTTT.